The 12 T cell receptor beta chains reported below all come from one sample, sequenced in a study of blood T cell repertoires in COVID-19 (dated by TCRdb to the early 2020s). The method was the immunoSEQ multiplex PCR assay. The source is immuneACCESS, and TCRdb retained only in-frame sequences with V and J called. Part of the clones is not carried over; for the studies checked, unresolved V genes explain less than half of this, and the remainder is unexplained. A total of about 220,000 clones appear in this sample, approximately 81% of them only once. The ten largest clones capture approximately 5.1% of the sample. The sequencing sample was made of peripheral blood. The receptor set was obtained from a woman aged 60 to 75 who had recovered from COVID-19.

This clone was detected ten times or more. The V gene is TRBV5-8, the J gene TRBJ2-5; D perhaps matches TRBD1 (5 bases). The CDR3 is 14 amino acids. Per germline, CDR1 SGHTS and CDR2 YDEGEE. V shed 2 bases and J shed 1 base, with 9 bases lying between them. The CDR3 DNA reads TGTGCCAGCAGCTTCATCGACAGCCAAGAGACCCAGTACTTC. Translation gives CASSFIDSQETQYF. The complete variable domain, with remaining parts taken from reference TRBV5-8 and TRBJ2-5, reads EAGVTQSPTHLIKTRGQQATLRCSPISGHTSVYWYQQALGLGLQFLLWYDEGEERNRGNFPPRFSGRQFPNYSSELNVNALELEDSALYLCASSFIDSQETQYFGPGTRLLVL.

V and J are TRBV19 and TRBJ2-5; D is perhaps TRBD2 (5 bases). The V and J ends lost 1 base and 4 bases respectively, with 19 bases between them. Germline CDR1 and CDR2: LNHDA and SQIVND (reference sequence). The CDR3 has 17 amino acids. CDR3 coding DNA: TGTGCCAGTAGTATAGCCTCGGCGGCTCTAGCCCGAGAGACCCAGTACTTC. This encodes CASSIASAALARETQYF.

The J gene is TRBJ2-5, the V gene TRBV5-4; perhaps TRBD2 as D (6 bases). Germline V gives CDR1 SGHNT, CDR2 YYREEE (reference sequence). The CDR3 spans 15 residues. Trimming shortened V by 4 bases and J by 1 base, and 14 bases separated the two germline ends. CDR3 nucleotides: TGTGCCAGCAGCAGCCGGGTAGCGGCCCAAGAGACCCAGTACTTC. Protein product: CASSSRVAAQETQYF. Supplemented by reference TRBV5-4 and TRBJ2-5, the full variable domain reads ETGVTQSPTHLIKTRGQQVTLRCSSQSGHNTVSWYQQALGQGPQFIFQYYREEENGRGNFPPRFSGLQFPNYSSELNVNALELDDSALYLCASSSRVAAQETQYFGPGTRLLVL.

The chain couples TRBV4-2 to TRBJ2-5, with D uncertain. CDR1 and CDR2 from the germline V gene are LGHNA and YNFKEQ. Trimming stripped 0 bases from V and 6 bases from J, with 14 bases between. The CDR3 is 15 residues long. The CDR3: CASSQDRQEGKTQYF. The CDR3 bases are TGTGCCAGCAGCCAAGATCGCCAGGAAGGCAAGACCCAGTACTTC.

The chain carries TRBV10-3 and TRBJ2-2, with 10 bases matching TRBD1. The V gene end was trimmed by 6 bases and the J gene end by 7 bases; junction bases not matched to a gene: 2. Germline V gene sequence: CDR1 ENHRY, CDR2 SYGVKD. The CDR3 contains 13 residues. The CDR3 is CAIRGQGIGELFF. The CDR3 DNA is TGTGCCATCAGGGGACAGGGGATCGGGGAGCTGTTTTTT.

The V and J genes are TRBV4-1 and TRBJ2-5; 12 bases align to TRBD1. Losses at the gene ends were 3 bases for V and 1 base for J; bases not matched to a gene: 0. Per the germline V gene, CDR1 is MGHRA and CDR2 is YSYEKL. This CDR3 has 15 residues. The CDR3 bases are TGCGCCAGCAGCCAGGGACAGGGGGCCCAAGAGACCCAGTACTTC. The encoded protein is CASSQGQGAQETQYF.

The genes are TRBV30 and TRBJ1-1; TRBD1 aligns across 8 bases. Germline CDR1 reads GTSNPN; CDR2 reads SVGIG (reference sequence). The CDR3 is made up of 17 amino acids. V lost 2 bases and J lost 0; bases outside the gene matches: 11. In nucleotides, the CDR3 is TGTGCCTGGAGTCCTCCGAGGACAGGGCCCCTGAACACTGAAGCTTTCTTT. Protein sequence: CAWSPPRTGPLNTEAFF.

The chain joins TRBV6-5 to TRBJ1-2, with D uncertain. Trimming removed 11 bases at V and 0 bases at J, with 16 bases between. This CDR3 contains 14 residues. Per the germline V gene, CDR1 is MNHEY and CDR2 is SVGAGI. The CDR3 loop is CAACQPGTNYGYTF. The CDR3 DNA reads TGTGCCGCCTGTCAGCCCGGGACTAACTATGGCTACACCTTC.

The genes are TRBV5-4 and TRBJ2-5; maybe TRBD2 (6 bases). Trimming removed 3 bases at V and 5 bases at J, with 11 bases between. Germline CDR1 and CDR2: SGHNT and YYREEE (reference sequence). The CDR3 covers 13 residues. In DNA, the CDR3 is TGTGCCAGCAGCTCTCGGGGAGGCGAGACCCAGTACTTC. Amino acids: CASSSRGGETQYF.

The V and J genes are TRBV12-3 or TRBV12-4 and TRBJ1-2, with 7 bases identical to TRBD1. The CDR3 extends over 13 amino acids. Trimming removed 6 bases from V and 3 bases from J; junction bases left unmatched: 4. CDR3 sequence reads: CASSQGVYYGYTF. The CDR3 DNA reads TGTGCCAGCAGCCAGGGGGTCTACTATGGCTACACCTTC.

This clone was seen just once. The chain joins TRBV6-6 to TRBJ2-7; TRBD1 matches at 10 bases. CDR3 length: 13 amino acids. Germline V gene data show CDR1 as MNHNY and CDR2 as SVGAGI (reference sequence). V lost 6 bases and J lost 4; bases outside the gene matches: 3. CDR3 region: CASSGTGEYEQYF. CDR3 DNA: TGTGCCAGCAGCGGGACAGGGGAATACGAGCAGTACTTC.

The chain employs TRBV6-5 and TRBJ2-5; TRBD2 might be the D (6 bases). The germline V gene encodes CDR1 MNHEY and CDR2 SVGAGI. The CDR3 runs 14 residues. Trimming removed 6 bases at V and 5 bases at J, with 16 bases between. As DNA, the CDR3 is TGTGCCAGCAGGATCGGGCGGGGTCCTGAGACCCAGTACTTC. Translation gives CASRIGRGPETQYF.